This T cell receptor (beta chain) came from a study of PD-L1 blockade in urothelial cancer. For the study at large: Specimens of blood held a median count of about 150,000 T cells.

The CDR3 spans 19 residues. V lost 2 bases and J lost 2; bases outside the gene matches: 12. Germline assignment: CDR1 SGHTA and CDR2 FQGTGA. The templates were synthetic TCR analogs, and they were spiked into each PCR. Libraries were prepared by immunoSEQ multiplex PCR; TCRdb keeps only in-frame clonotypes and omits some of them. The repertoire holds under 55,000 clones, with 84% as singletons. Of note for this clone: Its antigen is still unknown.

Notes on the study in general: Patients with durable benefit had greater blood expansion of tumor-associated TCR clones 3 weeks into treatment.

The chain couples TRBV7-3 to TRBJ2-5; 12 bases match TRBD1. The source of this sequence is a man in his forties or fifties with urothelial cancer. The sample here was PBMCs, taken around atezolizumab (anti-PD-L1) treatment. DNA of the CDR3: TGTGCCAGCAGCTTAGGGACAGGGGGCCCTTTTAGCGGGCAAGAGACCCAGTACTTC. Protein: CASSLGTGGPFSGQETQYF.